These 26 T cell receptor beta chains were all obtained from the same sample, sequenced in a study of T cell responses to AZD1222 COVID-19 vaccine. TCRdb's copy holds only in-frame clones and misses some; the assay was immunoSEQ multiplex PCR. The sample consists of 100,000 or so clones, around nine tenths of them appearing once. Sequencing was performed on peripheral blood, taken on day 0 of AZD1222 vaccination. These receptors came from an adult in good health.

DNA of the CDR3: TGTGCCAGCAGCCCCCGGGACAACGCTAACTATGGCTACACCTTC. Translated: CASSPRDNANYGYTF. The genes are TRBV7-9 and TRBJ1-2; weak D call: TRBD1 (6 bases). Germline CDR1 and CDR2: SEHNR and FQNEAQ (reference sequence). V lost 5 bases to trimming and J lost 0 bases, with 13 bases between them. The CDR3 runs to 15 residues.

V is TRBV6-1 and J is TRBJ2-3, with TRBD1 matching 7 bases. Unmatched junction bases numbered 10, after V lost 4 bases and J lost 3 bases. Germline values: CDR1 MNHNS, CDR2 SASEGT. The CDR3 has 16 residues. The CDR3 spells CASSGATGVGTDTQYF. For the CDR3, the DNA is TGTGCCAGCAGTGGGGCCACAGGGGTCGGTACAGATACGCAGTATTTT.

This chain links TRBV29-1 with TRBJ2-1, with 9 bases fitting TRBD2. J gave up 6 bases and V 7 bases, and 10 bases lay outside the gene matches. This CDR3 spans 14 amino acids. Germline-derived CDR1 and CDR2 are SQVTM and ANQGSEA. The CDR3 spells CSGQAAGGLNEQFF. As DNA, the CDR3 is TGCAGCGGGCAGGCAGCGGGAGGCCTCAATGAGCAGTTCTTC.

The V gene is TRBV28, the J gene TRBJ2-1; the match to TRBD2 covers 7 bases. The CDR3 is 17 amino acids. V trimming: 2 bases; J trimming: 1 base; junction bases outside the gene matches: 8. Germline CDR1 is MDHEN and CDR2 is SYDVKM. Here the CDR3 reads CASSLRDYYLSYNEQFF. The DNA for the CDR3 is TGTGCCAGCAGTTTACGGGACTACTATCTTTCCTACAATGAGCAGTTCTTC.

V usage is TRBV28 and J usage is TRBJ1-5; unclear D gene. CDR1 and CDR2 (germline): MDHEN, SYDVKM. The CDR3 covers 15 residues. V dropped 6 bases and J dropped 4 bases, with 16 bases sitting between them. Written as DNA, the CDR3 is TGTGCCAGCAGCCCCGGAACCCCGGGGAATCAGCCCCAGCATTTT. Encoded protein: CASSPGTPGNQPQHF.

The table lists this clone with a count of one. The chain links TRBV7-8 to TRBJ2-1, with TRBD2 matching 14 bases. The CDR3 sequence is 18 residues long. Germline-derived CDR1 and CDR2 are SGHVS and FQNEAQ. With V trimmed by 4 bases and J by 8 bases, 13 bases remained unmatched. CDR3 bases: TGTGCCAGCAGCTCCGGGACTAGCGGGAGCCCTAGGACGTATGAGCAGTTCTTC. Translation: CASSSGTSGSPRTYEQFF. Using reference TRBV7-8 and TRBJ2-1 for the parts outside the CDR3, the full variable domain is GAGVSQSPRYKVAKRGQDVALRCDPISGHVSLFWYQQALGQGPEFLTYFQNEAQLDKSGLPSDRFFAERPEGSVSTLKIQRTQQEDSAVYLCASSSGTSGSPRTYEQFFGPGTRLTVL.

V is TRBV28 and J is TRBJ2-6, with a weak D call TRBD1 (5 bases). This CDR3 comprises 15 residues. V lost 4 bases to trimming and J lost 0 bases, with 7 bases between them. Germline V CDR1 and CDR2: MDHEN, SYDVKM. CDR3 sequence (DNA): TGTGCCAGCAGTTCCGACAGCTCTGGGGCCAACGTCCTGACTTTC. The encoded protein is CASSSDSSGANVLTF.

The chain is built from TRBV9 and TRBJ2-1; D unclear. The CDR3 is made up of 13 amino acids. Trimming pared 0 bases from V and 5 bases from J, leaving 6 bases between. The germline V gene has CDR1 SGDLS and CDR2 YYNGEE. CDR3 nucleotide sequence: TGTGCCAGCAGCGTAGGCAGGAACAATGAGCAGTTCTTC. It is translated as CASSVGRNNEQFF.

The V and J genes are TRBV2 and TRBJ2-1; D may correspond to TRBD1 or TRBD2 (6 bases each). The CDR3 has 13 amino acids. Germline lookup yields CDR1 SNHLY and CDR2 FYNNEI. V was cut by 6 bases and J by 7 bases, with 13 bases left in between. The CDR3 reads CASRLRGENEQFF. The CDR3 coding sequence is TGTGCCAGCAGGTTGAGGGGGGAAAATGAGCAGTTCTTC.

This clone was seen only once. The V and J genes are TRBV2 and TRBJ2-1; 9 bases are shared with TRBD2. V trimming: 3 bases; J trimming: 9 bases; junction bases outside the gene matches: 15. This CDR3 has 17 residues. Germline V gene lookup returns CDR1 SNHLY and CDR2 FYNNEI. The CDR3 nucleotides are TGTGCCAGCAGTGACCAGGGTAGCGGGAGCCCTAGGGGTGAGCAGTTCTTC. The encoded protein is CASSDQGSGSPRGEQFF.

The rearrangement links TRBV28 to TRBJ2-1; 7 bases fit TRBD1. Germline assignment: CDR1 MDHEN and CDR2 SYDVKM. The CDR3 runs to 15 residues. V dropped 5 bases and J dropped 8; count of bases not matched to a gene: 12. The CDR3 here is CASSLSGTVFDEQFF. The CDR3 DNA is TGTGCCAGCAGTCTCTCCGGGACAGTCTTTGATGAGCAGTTCTTC.

The rearrangement links TRBV5-6 to TRBJ2-3, with 8 bases matching TRBD2. Germline V gene lookup returns CDR1 SGHDT and CDR2 YYEEEE. The CDR3 extends over 15 amino acids. V lost 3 bases and J lost 3; bases outside the gene matches: 6. CDR3 nucleotide sequence: TGTGCCAGCAGCTCAAAGCGGGGGAATACAGATACGCAGTATTTT. The encoded protein is CASSSKRGNTDTQYF.

V usage is TRBV7-9 and J usage is TRBJ2-1; no definite D call. Deletions cut 2 bases from V and 5 bases from J, with 16 bases between. This CDR3 is built from 16 residues. Germline CDR1 SEHNR, CDR2 FQNEAQ (reference sequence). The CDR3 DNA follows: TGTGCCAGCAGCTTAATGTGGGCAGAAGATAACAATGAGCAGTTCTTC. As protein: CASSLMWAEDNNEQFF.

CDR3: CASSYLGTGSYEQYF. The CDR3 region has the DNA TGTGCCAGCAGTTACTTAGGGACAGGCTCCTACGAGCAGTACTTC. The chain employs TRBV6-5 and TRBJ2-7; TRBD1 matches 8 bases. V gave up 1 base and J gave up 0 bases; unmatched junction bases: 2. This CDR3 contains 15 residues. CDR1 MNHEY and CDR2 SVGAGI come from the germline V gene.

The V call is TRBV9, the J call TRBJ2-1, with TRBD1 identical over 7 bases. Germline CDR1 reads SGDLS; CDR2 reads YYNGEE. V gave up 2 bases and J gave up 4 bases; unmatched junction bases: 9. CDR3 length: 16 amino acids. CDR3 sequence: CASSVSSGTAYNEQFF. As DNA, the CDR3 is TGTGCCAGCAGCGTTTCGTCCGGGACAGCATACAATGAGCAGTTCTTC.

This chain links TRBV19 with TRBJ1-5; 7 bases align to TRBD1. The CDR3 totals 18 residues. Per germline, CDR1 LNHDA and CDR2 SQIVND (reference sequence). The trim removed 1 base at V and 3 bases at J, leaving 12 bases unmatched. CDR3 DNA: TGTGCCAGTAGTATAGGCCTTATTCGTACAGGGGACAATCAGCCCCAGCATTTT. It encodes CASSIGLIRTGDNQPQHF.

This rearrangement joins TRBV7-2 to TRBJ1-1; D not certain. Trimming cost V 6 bases and J 3 bases, with 14 bases left between them. This CDR3 has 14 residues. Germline V gene data show CDR1 as SGHTA and CDR2 as FQGNSA. CDR3 in DNA: TGTGCCAGCAGACTCCCGGGGTTCCACACTGAAGCTTTCTTT. Amino acids: CASRLPGFHTEAFF.

This clone appeared a single time. The chain couples TRBV5-6 to TRBJ1-5, with D possibly TRBD1 on 6 matching bases. Germline-derived CDR1 and CDR2 are SGHDT and YYEEEE. The V end lost 3 bases, the J end lost 4 bases, and 14 bases lay between the germline ends. The CDR3 has 15 residues. The CDR3 sequence: CASSSAGTGNQPQHF. CDR3 nucleotide sequence: TGTGCCAGCAGCTCCGCGGGAACAGGGAATCAGCCCCAGCATTTT.

V usage is TRBV5-8 and J usage is TRBJ1-4; weak D call: TRBD1 (5 bases). This CDR3 has 16 residues. The germline gives CDR1 SGHTS, CDR2 YDEGEE. V was pared by 0 bases and J by 6 bases, with 15 bases between. CDR3 protein: CASSLELGPRDEKLFF. CDR3 DNA: TGTGCCAGCAGCTTGGAGTTGGGACCTCGGGATGAAAAACTGTTTTTT.

V is TRBV7-3 and J is TRBJ2-3; no firm D call. The CDR3 has 14 residues. Germline V lookup: CDR1 SGHTA, CDR2 FQGTGA. With 1 base removed from V and 2 bases from J, the gap between germline ends came to 7 bases. In DNA, the CDR3 is TGTGCCAGCAGCTTAAAGTTAGCCACAGATACGCAGTATTTT. This codes for CASSLKLATDTQYF.

The V and J genes are TRBV7-2 and TRBJ2-5; the D is unclear. CDR1 and CDR2 (germline): SGHTA, FQGNSA. The length of the CDR3 is 15 residues. Deletions cut 8 bases from V and 5 bases from J, with 21 bases between. In DNA form, the CDR3 reads TGTGCCAGCGACCTAGGTGTATCCATGGGGGAGACCCAGTACTTC. Protein sequence: CASDLGVSMGETQYF.

The chain combines TRBV4-1 with TRBJ1-2, with D possibly matching TRBD1 (6 bases). CDR3 length: 13 residues. V was shortened by 1 base and J by 7 bases, with 10 bases between the two germline ends. Germline CDR1 is MGHRA and CDR2 is YSYEKL. The DNA for the CDR3 is TGCGCCAGCAGCCAAGCGTACAGGGTTGGCTACACCTTC. Translation gives CASSQAYRVGYTF.

CDR3: CASTPPGSTEAFF. CDR3 DNA sequence: TGTGCCAGTACCCCTCCCGGGAGCACTGAAGCTTTCTTT. The chain joins TRBV19 to TRBJ1-1; D is undetermined. Germline loops: CDR1 LNHDA, CDR2 SQIVND (reference sequence). Trimming removed 7 bases from V and 4 bases from J, with 13 bases in between. The CDR3 sequence is 13 residues long.

The genes are TRBV18 and TRBJ1-5; TRBD1 matches 8 bases. Trimming at V came to 3 bases and at J to 7 bases, leaving 8 bases not matched to a gene. CDR3 size: 15 residues. Per germline, CDR1 KGHSH and CDR2 LQKENI. The CDR3 DNA sequence: TGTGCCAGCTCACCGGGGCAGGGGGCCTCCCAGCCCCAGCATTTT. Protein: CASSPGQGASQPQHF.

This chain connects TRBV7-9 to TRBJ1-2; 9 nucleotides align to TRBD1. CDR3 size: 15 residues. V lost 5 bases and J lost 2; bases outside the gene matches: 6. Germline V gives CDR1 SEHNR, CDR2 FQNEAQ (reference sequence). CDR3 region: CASSHPGQGNYGYTF. DNA of the CDR3: TGTGCCAGCAGCCACCCGGGACAGGGAAACTATGGCTACACCTTC.

This sequence joins TRBV30 and TRBJ1-2; D remains unclear. This CDR3 comprises 12 residues. V was trimmed by 7 bases and J by 7 bases, leaving 16 bases between them. Germline loops: CDR1 GTSNPN, CDR2 SVGIG (reference sequence). In DNA, the CDR3 is TGTGCCTCTCCGATGTCGGTTGGTGGCTACACCTTC. It translates to CASPMSVGGYTF.